The 18 T cell receptor beta chains reported below all come from one sample, sequenced in a study of CD8+ T cells in alopecia areata (dated by TCRdb to about 2018). Library generation was performed with the immunoSEQ multiplex PCR assay. RNA was extracted from all samples and reverse transcribed into cDNA as template for TCR sequencing. In its TCRdb copy, this immuneACCESS table keeps in-frame sequences only and misses some clones. Where compared with another copy, unresolved V genes explain less than half of these, and the others have no known cause. The sample has tens of thousands of clones on record, roughly 51% of them singletons. The ten largest make up approximately 5.3% of the sample. Sequenced input: NKG2D-high CD8+ T cells sorted from blood. According to the study, the label for this sample's cell subset or site signals: sorted CD8+ NKG2D-high blood T cells. The receptors originated from a human donor with alopecia areata.

The rearrangement uses TRBV4-1 and TRBJ1-2, with D possibly matching TRBD1 (5 bases). The V end lost 4 bases, the J end lost 6 bases, and 15 bases lay between the germline ends. Germline V CDR1 and CDR2: MGHRA, YSYEKL. This CDR3 has 14 residues. CDR3 loop: CASSLAAGRDGYTF. CDR3 DNA: TGCGCCAGCAGCCTTGCTGCAGGGAGGGATGGCTACACCTTC.

A few counts support this clone. The V gene is TRBV4-1, the J gene TRBJ2-4, with 8 bases fitting TRBD2. The CDR3 consists of 14 residues. CDR1 and CDR2 from the germline V gene are MGHRA and YSYEKL. V trimming: 3 bases; J trimming: 8 bases; junction bases outside the gene matches: 6. CDR3 in amino acids: CASSQGTSNDIQYF. CDR3 in DNA: TGCGCCAGCAGCCAGGGGACTAGTAACGACATTCAGTACTTC.

The chain has TRBV29-1 and TRBJ2-3; 14 bases line up with TRBD2. This CDR3 comprises 17 residues. Germline values: CDR1 SQVTM, CDR2 ANQGSEA. V shed 6 bases, J shed 5 bases, and the junction held 13 bases outside the gene matches. This CDR3 reads CSVDFSPGTSGGDTQYF. CDR3 DNA sequence: TGCAGCGTGGACTTCAGCCCCGGGACTAGCGGGGGAGATACGCAGTATTTT.

The rearrangement joins TRBV13 to TRBJ1-2, with 9 bases fitting TRBD1. CDR1 and CDR2 (germline): PRHDT, FYEKMQ (reference sequence). The trim removed 1 base at V and 6 bases at J, leaving 6 bases unmatched. The CDR3 consists of 15 residues. The chain's CDR3 is CASSLAGQGLHGYTF. In DNA form, the CDR3 reads TGTGCCAGCAGCTTAGCCGGACAGGGGTTGCATGGCTACACCTTC. The full variable domain, its missing parts supplied by reference TRBV13 and TRBJ1-2, is AAGVIQSPRHLIKEKRETATLKCYPIPRHDTVYWYQQGPGQDPQFLISFYEKMQSDKGSIPDRFSAQQFSDYHSELNMSSLELGDSALYFCASSLAGQGLHGYTFGSGTRLTVV.

The J gene is TRBJ2-3, the V gene TRBV7-9; no clear D gene. Germline-derived CDR1 and CDR2 are SEHNR and FQNEAQ (reference sequence). V lost 5 bases and J lost 2, with 8 bases in between. The CDR3 runs to 13 residues. CDR3 loop: CASSPPTTDTQYF. DNA for the CDR3: TGTGCCAGCAGCCCCCCCACCACAGATACGCAGTATTTT. Using reference TRBV7-9 and TRBJ2-3 for the parts outside the CDR3, the full variable domain is DTGVSQNPRHKITKRGQNVTFRCDPISEHNRLYWYRQTLGQGPEFLTYFQNEAQLEKSRLLSDRFSAERPKGSFSTLEIQRTEQGDSAMYLCASSPPTTDTQYFGPGTRLTVL.

The chain is built from TRBV2 and TRBJ2-7; the match to TRBD1 covers 7 bases. The CDR3 contains 13 residues. Germline V gene lookup returns CDR1 SNHLY and CDR2 FYNNEI. Trimming at V came to 6 bases and at J to 3 bases, leaving 5 bases not matched to a gene. For the CDR3, the DNA is TGTGCCAGCAGGGGACAGATTCACTACGAGCAGTACTTC. This encodes CASRGQIHYEQYF.

As regards this clone: The same CDR3 is also encoded by other DNA sequences in this sample. This rearrangement joins TRBV27 to TRBJ2-7; TRBD1 matches at 8 bases. The V gene end was trimmed by 4 bases and the J gene end by 3 bases; junction bases not matched to a gene: 2. The germline V gene has CDR1 MNHEY and CDR2 SMNVEV (reference sequence). The CDR3 runs 13 residues. The CDR3 DNA sequence: TGTGCCAGCAGTTCCGGACAGGGCTACGAGCAGTACTTC. It yields the protein CASSSGQGYEQYF.

Only a few counts were recorded for this clone. V usage is TRBV29-1 and J usage is TRBJ1-1; no clear D gene. Germline V gives CDR1 SQVTM, CDR2 ANQGSEA. This CDR3 contains 13 residues. Trimming pared 6 bases from V and 3 bases from J, leaving 14 bases between. CDR3 nucleotide sequence: TGCAGCGTCTACCCCGGGCCCGACACTGAAGCTTTCTTT. Amino acid sequence: CSVYPGPDTEAFF.

This sequence joins TRBV5-6 and TRBJ2-5; 7 bases agree with TRBD2. The CDR3 runs 16 residues. J gave up 2 bases and V 3 bases, and 10 bases lay outside the gene matches. Germline assignment: CDR1 SGHDT and CDR2 YYEEEE. CDR3 sequence reads: CASSWGTTKSQETQYF. The CDR3 bases are TGTGCCAGCAGCTGGGGGACTACTAAGTCGCAAGAGACCCAGTACTTC.

V and J are TRBV11-2 and TRBJ2-5, with 12 bases lining up with TRBD2. The CDR3 spans 15 residues. J was trimmed by 3 bases and V by 4 bases; bases with no gene match: 3. CDR1 is SGHAT and CDR2 is FQNNGV in the germline V gene. The DNA of the CDR3 is TGTGCCAGCAGCTCTAGCGGGGGGGAAGAAGAGACCCAGTACTTC. Protein sequence: CASSSSGGEEETQYF.

The J gene is TRBJ1-5, the V gene TRBV30; D call uncertain. With 2 bases removed from V and 9 bases from J, the gap between germline ends came to 20 bases. CDR3 size: 15 residues. CDR1 is GTSNPN and CDR2 is SVGIG in the germline V gene (reference sequence). The CDR3 region has the DNA TGTGCCTGGAGTCTCTCGGACGGCGATTGGATGCCCCAGCATTTT. Translated: CAWSLSDGDWMPQHF.

This clone turned up a few times. The J gene is TRBJ1-2, the V gene TRBV29-1; the D gene is possibly TRBD1 (5 bases). CDR3 size: 11 residues. CDR1 is SQVTM and CDR2 is ANQGSEA in the germline V gene. Trimming cost V 7 bases and J 4 bases, with 10 bases left between them. CDR3 coding DNA: TGCAGCGCCCAGGGTGGCTATGGCTACACCTTC. The encoded protein is CSAQGGYGYTF.

This chain joins TRBV4-1 and TRBJ2-1; the match to TRBD2 covers 8 bases. V was clipped by 0 bases and J by 8 bases; unmatched bases: 6. CDR1 and CDR2 (germline): MGHRA, YSYEKL. The CDR3 is 15 residues long. CDR3 bases: TGCGCCAGCAGCCAAGAAGGGACTAGGGGCGATGAGCAGTTCTTC. Protein: CASSQEGTRGDEQFF.

The chain recombines TRBV29-1 with TRBJ1-1; D gene unclear. Trimming removed 3 bases from V and 4 bases from J, with 6 bases in between. Germline assignment: CDR1 SQVTM and CDR2 ANQGSEA. This CDR3 is 11 amino acids long. Here the CDR3 reads CSVEIFTEAFF. CDR3 nucleotides: TGCAGCGTTGAGATTTTCACTGAAGCTTTCTTT.

This clone turned up a few times. V usage is TRBV29-1 and J usage is TRBJ2-2; D unresolved. Trimming pared 4 bases from V and 6 bases from J, leaving 9 bases between. The CDR3 runs to 12 residues. Germline CDR1 is SQVTM and CDR2 is ANQGSEA. The CDR3, as DNA: TGCAGCGTTGTATCCTCAGCCGGGGAGCTGTTTTTT. Protein product: CSVVSSAGELFF.

The J gene is TRBJ2-6, the V gene TRBV9; D could derive from TRBD1 or TRBD2 (6 bases each). CDR1 is SGDLS and CDR2 is YYNGEE in the germline V gene. V lost 3 bases, J lost 2 bases, and 12 bases lay in between. This CDR3 has 16 residues. CDR3 loop: CASSGLGGPGANVLTF. The CDR3 DNA reads TGTGCCAGCAGCGGCCTTGGGGGGCCTGGGGCCAACGTCCTGACTTTC.

J is TRBJ2-1 and V is TRBV7-9, with 10 nucleotides matching TRBD2. Trimming took 5 bases from V and 3 from J; bases not matched to a gene: 4. CDR3 size: 15 residues. The germline V gene has CDR1 SEHNR and CDR2 FQNEAQ (reference sequence). The CDR3: CASSPTSGDYNEQFF. CDR3 in DNA: TGTGCCAGCAGCCCTACTAGCGGGGACTACAATGAGCAGTTCTTC.

This clone was observed a handful of times. The chain is built from TRBV2 and TRBJ2-3; TRBD2 aligns across 10 bases. There are 16 residues in the CDR3. Germline assignment: CDR1 SNHLY and CDR2 FYNNEI. The V gene end was trimmed by 5 bases and the J gene end by 1 base; junction bases not matched to a gene: 6. The CDR3 here is CASSPLAGFGTDTQYF. DNA of the CDR3: TGTGCCAGCAGTCCACTAGCGGGATTTGGCACAGATACGCAGTATTTT.